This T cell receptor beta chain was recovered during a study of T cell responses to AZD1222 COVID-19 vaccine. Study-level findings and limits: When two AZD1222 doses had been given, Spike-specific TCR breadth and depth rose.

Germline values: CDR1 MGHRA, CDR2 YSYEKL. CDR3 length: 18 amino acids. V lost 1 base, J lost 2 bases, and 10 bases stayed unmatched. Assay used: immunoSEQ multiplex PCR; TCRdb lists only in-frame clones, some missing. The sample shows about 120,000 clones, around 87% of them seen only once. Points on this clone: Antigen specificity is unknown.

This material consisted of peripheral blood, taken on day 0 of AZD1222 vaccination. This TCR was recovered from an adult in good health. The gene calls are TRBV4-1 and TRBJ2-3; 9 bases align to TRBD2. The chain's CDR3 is CASSQVGIAGANTDTQYF. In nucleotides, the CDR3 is TGCGCCAGCAGCCAAGTGGGGATAGCGGGGGCCAACACAGATACGCAGTATTTT.